A selection of T cell receptor beta chains follows, all from one sample in a study of T cell responses to AZD1222 COVID-19 vaccine. Here immunoSEQ multiplex PCR was the method, and the copy in TCRdb shows in-frame clones only, minus some. The data contain around 160,000 clones, roughly nine tenths of them singletons. Sequences were derived from peripheral blood, sampled 28 days after the second AZD1222 dose. The source is an adult who received the AZD1222 COVID-19 vaccine. Each CDR3 is given with its conserved first and last residue.

v_call: TRBV5-1
cdr3_aa: CASSLTGEAFF

v_call: TRBV7-8
cdr3_aa: CASSSHDPRYNSPLHF

v_call: TRBV3-1/TRBV3-2
cdr3_aa: CASSQDRAPVGETQYF

v_call: TRBV6-1
cdr3_aa: CASSEKVGAGNQPQHF

v_call: TRBV4-1
cdr3_aa: CASSQGLGMNTEAFF

v_call: TRBV10-3
cdr3_aa: CAINEGSTDTQYF

v_call: TRBV5-1
cdr3_aa: CASSLGPAQPRYTF

v_call: TRBV5-5
cdr3_aa: CASSLGGTTYGYTF

v_call: TRBV2
cdr3_aa: CASSERLGAGGYGYTF

v_call: TRBV7-6
cdr3_aa: CASSLAATTTSGNTIYF

v_call: TRBV2
cdr3_aa: CASIPGGVGNSPLHF

v_call: TRBV2
cdr3_aa: CASNKITGGEQYF

v_call: TRBV6-1
cdr3_aa: CASSEVMNTEAFF

v_call: TRBV2
cdr3_aa: CASSEQGRDNSPLHF

v_call: TRBV5-6
cdr3_aa: CASSTATGLGYTF

v_call: TRBV7-3
cdr3_aa: CASSTDRYNEQFF

v_call: TRBV19
cdr3_aa: CASSNRVQETQYF

v_call: TRBV5-1
cdr3_aa: CASSSTTTKETQYF

v_call: TRBV10-3
cdr3_aa: CAISESRSGGLTGELFF

v_call: TRBV4-1
cdr3_aa: CASSQGTPRGLNTEAFF

v_call: TRBV7-9
cdr3_aa: CASSLAGTETNYGYTF

v_call: TRBV7-7
cdr3_aa: CASSRGVHQPQHF

v_call: TRBV2
cdr3_aa: CASSLLGPSYGYTF

v_call: TRBV5-4
cdr3_aa: CASSPREVYGYTF

v_call: TRBV10-1
cdr3_aa: CASSEYREAYEQYF